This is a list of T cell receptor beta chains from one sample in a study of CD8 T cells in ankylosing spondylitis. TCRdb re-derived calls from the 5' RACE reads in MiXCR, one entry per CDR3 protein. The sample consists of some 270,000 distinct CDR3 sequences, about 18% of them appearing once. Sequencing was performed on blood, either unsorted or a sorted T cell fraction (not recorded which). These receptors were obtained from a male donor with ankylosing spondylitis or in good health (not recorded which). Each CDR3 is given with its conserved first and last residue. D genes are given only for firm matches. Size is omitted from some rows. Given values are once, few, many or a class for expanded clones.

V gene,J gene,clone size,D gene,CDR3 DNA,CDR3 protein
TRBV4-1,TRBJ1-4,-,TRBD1,TGCGCCAGCAGAGGACAGGGGGCGATTGAAAAACTGTTTTTT,CASRGQGAIEKLFF
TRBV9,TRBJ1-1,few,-,-,CASSVAGGTGLKF
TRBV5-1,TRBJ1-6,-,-,TGCGCCAGCAGCTTGGATGACTATAATTCACCCCTCCACTTT,CASSLDDYNSPLHF
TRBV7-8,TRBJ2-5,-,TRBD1,TGTGCCAGCAGCTTAGCGGAACAGGGGATGGGAGAGACCCAGTACTTC,CASSLAEQGMGETQYF
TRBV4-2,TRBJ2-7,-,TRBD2,TGTGCCAGCAGCCAAGCGGGGGGACTAGCGGGAGCATACTACTTC,CASSQAGGLAGAYYF
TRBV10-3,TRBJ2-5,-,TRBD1,TGTGCCATCAGTGAGGACAGGGGGGAGACCCAGTACTTC,CAISEDRGETQYF
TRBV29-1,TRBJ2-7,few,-,TGCAGCGTCGGGACGGTAAACTCCTACGAGCAGTACTTC,CSVGTVNSYEQYF
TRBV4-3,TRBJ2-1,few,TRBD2,TGCGCCAGCAGCCAGGGGACTAGCGGGATTTACAATGAGCAGTTCTTC,CASSQGTSGIYNEQFF
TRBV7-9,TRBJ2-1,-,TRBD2,TGTGCCAGCTTGTTCCTAAATGGACTAGCGGGACTCAATGAGCAGTTCTTC,CASLFLNGLAGLNEQFF
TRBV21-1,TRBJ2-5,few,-,TGTGCCAGCAGCAAAAAGAAGGCAGGGGACCAAGAGACCCAGTACTTC,CASSKKKAGDQETQYF
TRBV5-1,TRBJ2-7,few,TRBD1,TGCGCCAGCAGCCCGCACCACCCCGGGACAGGGTTATGGTACGAGCAGTACTTC,CASSPHHPGTGLWYEQYF
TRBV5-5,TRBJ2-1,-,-,TGTGCCAGCAGCTTGGCTCGATACAGTGAGCAGTTCTTC,CASSLARYSEQFF
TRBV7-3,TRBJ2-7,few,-,TGTGCCAGCAGCTTAGGACCGGGCCTCTACGAGCAGTACTTC,CASSLGPGLYEQYF
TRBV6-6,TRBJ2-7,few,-,TGTGCCAGCAGTTACCCCTCGGTCTACGAGCAGTACTTC,CASSYPSVYEQYF
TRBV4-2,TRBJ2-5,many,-,TGTGCCAGCAGCCGCTGGCTTGGTCAGACCCAGTACTTC,CASSRWLGQTQYF
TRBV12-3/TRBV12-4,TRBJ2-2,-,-,TGTGCCAGCAGTTGGACAGTTGGCACCGGGGAGCTGTTTTTT,CASSWTVGTGELFF
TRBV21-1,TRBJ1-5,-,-,TGTGCCAAGGGGGGGACGGCGAGAGATCAGCCCCAGCATTTT,CAKGGTARDQPQHF
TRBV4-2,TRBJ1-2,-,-,TGTGCCAGCAGGGGCGGCGAGGGCTACACCTTC,CASRGGEGYTF
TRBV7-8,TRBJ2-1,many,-,TGTGCCAGCAGCTTAGTACAGATCCCGACGTACAATGAGCAGTTCTTC,CASSLVQIPTYNEQFF
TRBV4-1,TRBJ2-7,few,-,TGCGCCAGCAGCCAAGGGGCTAGCCTTATTTACGAGCAGTACTTC,CASSQGASLIYEQYF
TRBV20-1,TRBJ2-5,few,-,TGCAGTGCTAGACTAGCACCTCCAGAGACCCAGTACTTC,CSARLAPPETQYF
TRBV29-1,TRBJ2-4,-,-,TGCAGCGTTGATCAGCGAGGGATTCAGTACTTC,CSVDQRGIQYF
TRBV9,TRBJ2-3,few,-,TGTGCCAGCAGCGGGGAGGCTATGAGGCCAGATACGCAGTATTTT,CASSGEAMRPDTQYF
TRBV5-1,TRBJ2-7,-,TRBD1,TGCGCCAGCAGCCAAAGTTCGAGACAGGGGGACTACGAGCAGTACTTC,CASSQSSRQGDYEQYF
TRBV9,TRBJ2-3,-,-,TGTGCCAGCAGCGCGGAGGGGGGGACAGATACGCAGTATTTT,CASSAEGGTDTQYF
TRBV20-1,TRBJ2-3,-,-,TGCAGTGCTAGAGCCCCGGTTAGCACAGATACGCAGTATTTT,CSARAPVSTDTQYF
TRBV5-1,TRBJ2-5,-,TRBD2,TGCGCCAGCAGCCCCGGACTAGCGGGAGAGGAGACCCAGTACTTC,CASSPGLAGEETQYF
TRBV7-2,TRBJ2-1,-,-,TGTGCCAGCAGCCCCCACGAGAGCTCCTACAATGAGCAGTTCTTC,CASSPHESSYNEQFF
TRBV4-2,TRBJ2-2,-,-,TGTGCCAGCAGCCAAGCCGGGGGCCGCAACACCGGGGAGCTGTTTTTT,CASSQAGGRNTGELFF
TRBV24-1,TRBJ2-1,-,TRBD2,TGTGCCACCTGGGGGACTAGCGATAATGAGCAGTTCTTC,CATWGTSDNEQFF
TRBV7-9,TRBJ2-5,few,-,TGTGCCAGCAGCTTATCGGGGACCTCCGGAGAGACCCAGTACTTC,CASSLSGTSGETQYF
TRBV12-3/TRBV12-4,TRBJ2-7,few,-,TGTGCCAGCAGTTATCAGGGGAGATCCCACGAGCAGTACTTC,CASSYQGRSHEQYF
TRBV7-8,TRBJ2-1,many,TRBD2,TGTGCCAGCAGCTTAGCGTTTTCCGAGACTAGCGCGAGCTCCTACAATGAGCAGTTCTTC,CASSLAFSETSASSYNEQFF
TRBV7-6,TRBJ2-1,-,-,TGTGCCAGCAGCTTAGCGCTGGGGGAGTTGTTCTTC,CASSLALGELFF
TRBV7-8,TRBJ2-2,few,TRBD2,TGTGCCAGCAGCCACACCCCAACTAGCGGGAGAGGGACCGGGGAGCTGTTTTTT,CASSHTPTSGRGTGELFF
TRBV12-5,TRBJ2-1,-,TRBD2,TGTGCTAGTGGTCCCGACCCCGTAGCGGGGGCGGAACAGTTCTTC,CASGPDPVAGAEQFF
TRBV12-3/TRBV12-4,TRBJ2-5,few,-,TGTGCCAGCAGTTTAGTCAGGCTTGGGGAGGAGACCCAGTACTTC,CASSLVRLGEETQYF
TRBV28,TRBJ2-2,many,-,TGTGCCAGCAGCCCTCGTCCTCGGGGCCCGCTTCCCGGGGAGCTGTTTTTT,CASSPRPRGPLPGELFF
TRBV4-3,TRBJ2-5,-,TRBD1,TGCGCCAGCAGCCAAGATCCCACAGGGGGCGAGACCCAGTACTTC,CASSQDPTGGETQYF
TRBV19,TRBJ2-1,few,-,TGTGCCAGTAGTATAGGGGGGGCCGGTGAGCAGTTCTTC,CASSIGGAGEQFF
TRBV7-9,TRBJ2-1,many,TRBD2,TGTGCCAGCAGCCAGACGACGGCGGGAGCGTACAATGAGCAGTTCTTC,CASSQTTAGAYNEQFF
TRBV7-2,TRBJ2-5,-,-,TGTGCCAGCAGCTTAATTGTCGGCGAAGTAGAGACCCAGTACTTC,CASSLIVGEVETQYF
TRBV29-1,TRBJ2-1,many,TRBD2,TGCAGCGCCGGACTAGCGCCCTCCCATACCAACAATGAGCAGTTCTTC,CSAGLAPSHTNNEQFF
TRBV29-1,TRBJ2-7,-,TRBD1,TGCAGCGTTGAAGCTCGAGACAGGGGCACCTACGAGCAGTACTTC,CSVEARDRGTYEQYF
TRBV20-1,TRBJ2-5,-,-,TGCAGTGCTAGTTCCCCGGGAGCAGAGACCCAGTACTTC,CSASSPGAETQYF
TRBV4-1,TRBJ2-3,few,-,TGCGCCAGCAGCCGAGACCGGTCAGATACGCAGTATTTT,CASSRDRSDTQYF
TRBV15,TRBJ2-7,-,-,TGTGCCACCAGCAGTGCCGGGACGGTCTACGAGCAGTACTTC,CATSSAGTVYEQYF
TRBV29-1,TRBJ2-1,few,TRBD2,TGCAGCGTTTCTCAGCGGGAGGACCCGAATATCTTTTACAATGAGCAGTTCTTC,CSVSQREDPNIFYNEQFF
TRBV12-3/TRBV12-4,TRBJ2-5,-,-,TGTGCCAGCAGTTTCTCGTACAGGCCTCAAGAGACCCAGTACTTC,CASSFSYRPQETQYF
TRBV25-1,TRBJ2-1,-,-,TGTGCCAGCGCACACTTTAACAATGAGCAGTTCTTC,CASAHFNNEQFF
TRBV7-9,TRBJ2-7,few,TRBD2,TGTGCCAGCAGCCCGGCTAGCGGGGAACCCTACGAGCAGTACTTC,CASSPASGEPYEQYF
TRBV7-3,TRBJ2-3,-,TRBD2,TGTGCCAGCAGCCCCGGGACTATTGGCACAGATACGCAGTATTTT,CASSPGTIGTDTQYF
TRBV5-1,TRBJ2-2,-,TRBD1,TGCGCCAACCGACAGGGGGAGAACGGGGAGCTGTTTTTT,CANRQGENGELFF
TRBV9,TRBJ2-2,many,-,TGTGCCAGCAGCGTAGCGAAAAACGCGAACACCGGGGAGCTGTTTTTT,CASSVAKNANTGELFF
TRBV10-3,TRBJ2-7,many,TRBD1,TGTGCCATCAGTGGGACAGGGTGGCCCTACGAGCAGTACTTC,CAISGTGWPYEQYF
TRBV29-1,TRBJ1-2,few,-,TGCAGCGTTGAATACCGGGATGGCTACACCTTC,CSVEYRDGYTF
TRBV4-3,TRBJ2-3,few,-,TGCGCCAGCAGCCAAGTTGGACGGAGCACAGATACGCAGTATTTT,CASSQVGRSTDTQYF